Presented here are 17 T cell receptor beta chains from one specimen sequenced in a study of cytomegalovirus exposure and HLA in healthy donors. A multiplex PCR was run with 60 Vbeta primers and 13 Jbeta primers. Profiled with immunoSEQ multiplex PCR; TCRdb holds only in-frame clones, not every one. Recorded for this sample: about 160,000 clones. The sample consisted of PBMCs. The receptor source for this set is a woman aged 55-70 years in good health and CMV-seronegative.

The chain links TRBV5-6 to TRBJ2-5; 7 nucleotides agree with TRBD2. This CDR3 has 13 amino acids. Germline V CDR1 and CDR2: SGHDT, YYEEEE. Trimming cost V 4 bases and J 1 base; bases outside gene matches: 1. The CDR3 reads CASSPGGQETQYF. The CDR3 DNA follows: TGTGCCAGCAGCCCGGGGGGCCAAGAGACCCAGTACTTC.

The chain is built from TRBV18 and TRBJ1-1, with D possibly being TRBD1 (5 bases). Trimming removed 0 bases from V and 4 bases from J, with 6 bases in between. This CDR3 has 13 residues. Germline CDR1 KGHSH, CDR2 LQKENI. The CDR3 here is CASSPPGATEAFF. In DNA form, the CDR3 reads TGTGCCAGCTCACCACCAGGGGCCACTGAAGCTTTCTTT.

The J gene is TRBJ2-1, the V gene TRBV7-2; D possibly corresponds to TRBD2 (5 bases). Trimming removed 4 bases at V and 3 bases at J, with 10 bases between. CDR1 and CDR2 from the germline V gene are SGHTA and FQGNSA. This CDR3 is built from 14 residues. The CDR3 bases are TGTGCCAGCAGCTACGGACTCGTCTACAATGAGCAGTTCTTC. This sequence encodes CASSYGLVYNEQFF.

The chain has TRBV6-5 and TRBJ2-7; unclear D gene. Looked up from germline, CDR1 is MNHEY and CDR2 is SVGAGI. The CDR3 has 16 amino acids. V gave up 0 bases and J gave up 0 bases, with 12 bases separating them. Here the CDR3 reads CASSYSSGQTSYEQYF. The CDR3, as DNA: TGTGCCAGCAGTTACTCGTCAGGTCAAACCTCCTACGAGCAGTACTTC.

This chain uses TRBV27 with TRBJ2-4, with D perhaps matching TRBD2 (7 bases). V lost 3 bases and J lost 0, with 15 bases in between. CDR3 length: 17 amino acids. Germline V gene sequence: CDR1 MNHEY, CDR2 SMNVEV (reference sequence). The CDR3 sequence: CASSLGTGRGAKNIQYF. CDR3 DNA sequence: TGTGCCAGCAGTTTGGGAACAGGGAGGGGAGCCAAAAACATTCAGTACTTC.

The chain recombines TRBV19 with TRBJ2-6, with D possibly being TRBD1 (6 bases). The CDR3 loop spans 18 amino acids. V dropped 7 bases and J dropped 0 bases, with 19 bases sitting between them. Germline-derived CDR1 and CDR2 are LNHDA and SQIVND (reference sequence). CDR3 in DNA: TGTGCCAGTACTACGACAGGATTTACGAGCTCTGGGGCCAACGTCCTGACTTTC. Translation gives CASTTTGFTSSGANVLTF.

CDR3 nucleotides: TGTGCCAGCAGTCCACAGGGGATTCACACTGAAGCTTTCTTT. Its translation is CASSPQGIHTEAFF. The chain employs TRBV7-3 and TRBJ1-1, with 7 bases that match TRBD1. The ends lost 6 bases at V and 3 bases at J; junction bases unmatched: 7. CDR1 SGHTA and CDR2 FQGTGA come from the germline V gene. This CDR3 has 14 amino acids.

The CDR3 region has the DNA TGTGCCAGCAGCTCCCAGGGTGGAGCAGATACGCAGTATTTT. Translation: CASSSQGGADTQYF. The V call is TRBV5-4, the J call TRBJ2-3; a weak D match, TRBD1 (5 bases). Trimming removed 3 bases at V and 4 bases at J, with 12 bases between. The CDR3 sequence is 14 residues long. Germline loops: CDR1 SGHNT, CDR2 YYREEE (reference sequence).

The chain links TRBV6-6 to TRBJ2-1, with a tentative D call TRBD2 (5 bases). The CDR3 consists of 15 residues. V shed 6 bases and J shed 5 bases, with 17 bases lying between them. Per the germline V gene, CDR1 is MNHNY and CDR2 is SVGAGI (reference sequence). This chain's CDR3 is CASRYGPLGDNEQFF. The CDR3 DNA reads TGTGCCAGCAGGTACGGGCCCCTCGGGGACAATGAGCAGTTCTTC.

CDR3 coding DNA: TGTGCCAGCAGCCTTAACAGGGAACGTGGCTACACCTTC. Its translation: CASSLNRERGYTF. The chain links TRBV7-2 to TRBJ1-2; maybe TRBD1 (6 bases). Germline CDR1 and CDR2: SGHTA and FQGNSA. V was clipped by 5 bases and J by 7 bases, with 14 bases between them. The CDR3 consists of 13 residues.

V is TRBV2 and J is TRBJ2-7, with D possibly being TRBD2 (6 bases). The ends were cut back, 7 bases at V and 2 bases at J, with 12 bases in the middle. CDR1 and CDR2 (germline): SNHLY, FYNNEI. The CDR3 extends over 13 amino acids. The CDR3 region has the DNA TGTGCCAGCACCAGGGACTTACCCTACGAGCAGTACTTC. The encoded protein is CASTRDLPYEQYF.

J is TRBJ2-2 and V is TRBV5-1; D unclear. Germline CDR1 reads SGHRS; CDR2 reads YFSETQ. The CDR3 sequence is 13 residues long. Trimming took 0 bases from V and 7 from J, leaving 7 bases between them. In nucleotides, the CDR3 is TGCGCCAGCAGCTTGGATTCTAACGGGGAGCTGTTTTTT. Translated, it gives CASSLDSNGELFF.

V usage is TRBV7-9 and J usage is TRBJ2-3; 7 positions match TRBD2. The CDR3 has 16 residues. Per germline, CDR1 SEHNR and CDR2 FQNEAQ (reference sequence). With V trimmed by 5 bases and J by 4 bases, 12 bases remained unmatched. CDR3 region: CASSTKSGTRPDTQYF. The CDR3 nucleotides are TGTGCCAGCAGCACCAAAAGCGGGACCCGCCCAGATACGCAGTATTTT.

The chain joins TRBV7-3 to TRBJ2-7; a weak D match, TRBD2 (6 bases). Germline assignment: CDR1 SGHTA and CDR2 FQGTGA. CDR3 size: 13 residues. The V gene lost 4 bases and the J gene lost 5 bases, with 12 bases spanning the gap. CDR3: CASSWGREDEQYF. The CDR3 DNA reads as TGTGCCAGCAGCTGGGGCAGGGAGGACGAGCAGTACTTC.

The chain joins TRBV6-6 to TRBJ1-5; D possibly corresponds to TRBD1 (6 bases). Trimming took off 6 bases at V and 0 bases at J, with 12 bases between the two ends. CDR1 and CDR2 (germline): MNHNY, SVGAGI (reference sequence). The CDR3 contains 15 residues. The CDR3 reads CASSPDRNSNQPQHF. CDR3 DNA: TGTGCCAGCAGCCCCGACAGGAATAGCAATCAGCCCCAGCATTTT.

The chain combines TRBV28 with TRBJ1-2, with D possibly matching TRBD1 (6 bases). V was clipped by 6 bases and J by 4 bases, with 15 bases between them. Germline CDR1 and CDR2: MDHEN and SYDVKM. The CDR3 runs 14 residues. The CDR3 nucleotides are TGTGCCAGCAGCCCAGTCCAGGGGAGCTATGGCTACACCTTC. It specifies CASSPVQGSYGYTF.

The rearrangement links TRBV18 to TRBJ2-7, with D maybe TRBD1 (6 bases). V was clipped by 6 bases and J by 2 bases, with 11 bases between them. This CDR3 spans 13 amino acids. Germline CDR1 reads KGHSH; CDR2 reads LQKENI. CDR3 in amino acids: CASSSNRAYEQYF. The CDR3 DNA is TGTGCCAGCTCTTCAAACAGGGCCTACGAGCAGTACTTC.